These 26 T cell receptor beta chains originate from one sample sequenced in a study of blood T cell repertoires in COVID-19. Data came from immunoSEQ multiplex PCR; TCRdb stores just in-frame clones and leaves some out. The sample contains 150,000 or so clones, around 84% of which appear only once. Sequencing input: peripheral blood. The receptors were sampled from a man aged 45-60 years with active or convalescent COVID-19.

CDR3 amino acids: CASSFTGQGREQYF. Here the CDR3 DNA reads TGTGCCAGCAGCTTTACGGGACAGGGCCGCGAGCAGTACTTC. This sequence joins TRBV7-9 and TRBJ2-7; TRBD1 matches 9 bases. Germline V gives CDR1 SEHNR, CDR2 FQNEAQ (reference sequence). Trimming at V came to 3 bases and at J to 6 bases, leaving 6 bases not matched to a gene. The CDR3 is 14 residues long.

The V and J genes are TRBV7-2 and TRBJ1-3; tentative D call: TRBD1 (6 bases). Germline values: CDR1 SGHTA, CDR2 FQGNSA. The V end was cut by 1 base, the J end by 0 bases, with 10 bases between. The CDR3 runs to 16 residues. CDR3 protein: CASSLGTVNSGNTIYF. CDR3 DNA sequence: TGTGCCAGCAGCTTAGGGACAGTCAACTCTGGAAACACCATATATTTT. The full variable domain, completed using reference TRBV7-2 and TRBJ1-3, is GAGVSQSPSNKVTEKGKDVELRCDPISGHTALYWYRQSLGQGLEFLIYFQGNSAPDKSGLPSDRFSAERTGGSVSTLTIQRTQQEDSAVYLCASSLGTVNSGNTIYFGEGSWLTVV.

This sequence joins TRBV3-1 (or the pseudogene TRBV3-2) and TRBJ2-3; 9 nucleotides align to TRBD2. The CDR3 is 17 residues long. Germline loops: CDR1 LGHDT, CDR2 YNNKEL (reference sequence). V gave up 1 base and J gave up 2 bases; unmatched junction bases: 7. CDR3 DNA sequence: TGTGCCAGCAGCCAAGGATGGTCTAGCGGGACCACAGATACGCAGTATTTT. Encoded protein: CASSQGWSSGTTDTQYF.

V and J are TRBV19 and TRBJ1-5; TRBD1 is a possible D gene (5 bases). The germline V gene encodes CDR1 LNHDA and CDR2 SQIVND (reference sequence). The CDR3 spans 14 residues. Trimming cost V 5 bases and J 6 bases, with 14 bases left between them. The CDR3 is CASSHAGNAQPQHF. The CDR3, as DNA: TGTGCCAGTAGTCACGCAGGGAATGCTCAGCCCCAGCATTTT.

The J gene is TRBJ1-6, the V gene TRBV5-1; 9 nucleotides align to TRBD1. Germline V gene data show CDR1 as SGHRS and CDR2 as YFSETQ. This CDR3 is built from 14 residues. The V and J ends lost 3 bases and 10 bases, in that order; junction bases with no gene match: 5. The CDR3 DNA is TGCGCCAGCAGCTGGGGACAGGGTGACTCACCCCTCCACTTT. Translated, it gives CASSWGQGDSPLHF.

Only a few counts were recorded for this clone. This chain joins TRBV6-5 and TRBJ2-6; D possibly corresponds to TRBD2 (5 bases). CDR1 and CDR2 (germline): MNHEY, SVGAGI. This CDR3 contains 15 residues. Trimming removed 2 bases from V and 0 bases from J, with 5 bases in between. The CDR3 loop reads CASSYRDSGANVLTF. The CDR3 DNA follows: TGTGCCAGCAGTTACCGGGACTCTGGGGCCAACGTCCTGACTTTC.

The chain recombines TRBV7-2 with TRBJ1-1; TRBD1 agrees at 10 bases. The junction had 5 bases not matched to a gene; V was cut back by 5 bases and J by 5 bases. Germline loops: CDR1 SGHTA, CDR2 FQGNSA. CDR3 length: 14 residues. The CDR3 reads CASSTDRGRTEAFF. CDR3 coding DNA: TGTGCCAGCAGCACCGACAGGGGGCGGACTGAAGCTTTCTTT.

The chain links TRBV6-5 to TRBJ1-2, with 8 bases aligning to TRBD1. The CDR3 is 14 residues long. The junction had 5 bases not matched to a gene; V was cut back by 4 bases and J by 4 bases. Germline V gene data show CDR1 as MNHEY and CDR2 as SVGAGI. In DNA form, the CDR3 reads TGTGCCAGCAGTTCGGGACAGGTAGTCTATGGCTACACCTTC. It is translated as CASSSGQVVYGYTF.

This clone was counted a few times. The chain couples TRBV10-3 to TRBJ2-5; 9 bases line up with TRBD2. V lost 2 bases and J lost 5; bases outside the gene matches: 9. Germline lookup yields CDR1 ENHRY and CDR2 SYGVKD. CDR3 length: 16 amino acids. Written as DNA, the CDR3 is TGTGCCATCAGTGAGGGGGCTAGCGGGACATCGGAGACCCAGTACTTC. Its translation is CAISEGASGTSETQYF.

The genes are TRBV4-2 and TRBJ2-1; TRBD2 agrees at 11 bases. From germline, CDR1 is LGHNA and CDR2 YNFKEQ. The ends lost 0 bases at V and 3 bases at J; junction bases unmatched: 1. This CDR3 contains 16 residues. CDR3 coding DNA: TGTGCCAGCAGCCAAGATGGGACTAGCGGCTACAATGAGCAGTTCTTC. Translating it yields CASSQDGTSGYNEQFF.

The CDR3 here is CASSFRDRDGYTF. The CDR3 DNA reads as TGTGCCAGCAGCTTCCGGGACAGAGATGGCTACACCTTC. V is TRBV5-8 and J is TRBJ1-2; 7 nucleotides line up with TRBD1. Germline V gene lookup returns CDR1 SGHTS and CDR2 YDEGEE. This CDR3 has 13 residues. V was pared by 2 bases and J by 6 bases, with 4 bases of the junction left unmatched.

The chain employs TRBV15 and TRBJ2-2; 7 nucleotides agree with TRBD1. From germline, CDR1 is LNHNV and CDR2 YYDKDF (reference sequence). The CDR3 runs 14 residues. Trimming removed 3 bases from V and 7 bases from J; junction bases left unmatched: 5. The CDR3, as DNA: TGTGCCACCAGCAGGGACAGGTTAGGCGGGGAGCTGTTTTTT. Its protein is CATSRDRLGGELFF. The whole variable domain, remainder taken from reference TRBV15 and TRBJ2-2, is DAMVIQNPRYQVTQFGKPVTLSCSQTLNHNVMYWYQQKSSQAPKLLFHYYDKDFNNEADTPDNFQSRRPNTSFCFLDIRSPGLGDTAMYLCATSRDRLGGELFFGEGSRLTVL.

V and J are TRBV24-1 and TRBJ1-1, with a tentative D call TRBD1 (6 bases). CDR1 and CDR2 (germline): KGHDR, SFDVKD. Trimming took off 0 bases at V and 7 bases at J, with 8 bases between the two ends. CDR3 size: 13 residues. CDR3 protein: CATSDLVGHEAFF. CDR3 sequence (DNA): TGTGCCACCAGTGATTTGGTGGGACATGAAGCTTTCTTT.

This rearrangement joins TRBV30 to TRBJ2-3, with 10 bases identical to TRBD2. The CDR3 is 14 amino acids. With V trimmed by 0 bases and J by 11 bases, 8 bases remained unmatched. Germline assignment: CDR1 GTSNPN and CDR2 SVGIG (reference sequence). The CDR3 DNA is TGTGCCTGGAGTGTAGCGGGAGGGCCCGAGAGGCAGTATTTT. This translates into CAWSVAGGPERQYF.

The CDR3 here is CASSQEGRGSYSNQPQHF. DNA of the CDR3: TGTGCCAGCAGCCAAGAGGGTCGAGGCAGCTATAGCAATCAGCCCCAGCATTTT. The V and J genes are TRBV3-1 (or the pseudogene TRBV3-2) and TRBJ1-5; no clear D gene. The CDR3 length is 18 residues. From germline, CDR1 is LGHDT and CDR2 YNNKEL (reference sequence). V lost 0 bases and J lost 0, with 15 bases in between.

The chain links TRBV5-1 to TRBJ1-5; 8 bases line up with TRBD1. This CDR3 region has 14 residues. Trimming removed 4 bases from V and 9 bases from J; junction bases left unmatched: 9. CDR1 and CDR2 from the germline V gene are SGHRS and YFSETQ. The CDR3 loop reads CASSPGQGERPQHF. The CDR3 DNA sequence: TGCGCCAGCAGCCCCGGACAGGGCGAAAGGCCCCAGCATTTT.

The gene calls are TRBV12-3 or TRBV12-4 and TRBJ1-2, with D perhaps TRBD1 (6 bases). V was shortened by 5 bases and J by 5 bases, with 12 bases between the two germline ends. The CDR3 is 13 residues long. Written as DNA, the CDR3 is TGTGCCAGCAGTACCTCCGGGACATATGGCTACACCTTC. This codes for CASSTSGTYGYTF.

The genes are TRBV9 and TRBJ2-3; TRBD1 aligns across 11 bases. Trimming removed 3 bases from V and 2 bases from J; junction bases left unmatched: 8. The germline V gene has CDR1 SGDLS and CDR2 YYNGEE. There are 17 residues in the CDR3. Written as DNA, the CDR3 is TGTGCCAGCAGCGCGTGGACAGGGGGCCTACCCACAGATACGCAGTATTTT. Its protein product is CASSAWTGGLPTDTQYF.

J is TRBJ1-3 and V is TRBV9; D is undetermined. The CDR3 has 13 residues. Trimming cost V 1 base and J 2 bases, with 4 bases left between them. Looked up from germline, CDR1 is SGDLS and CDR2 is YYNGEE. The CDR3 region has the DNA TGTGCCAGCAGCGTACCAGCTGGAAACACCATATATTTT. It is translated as CASSVPAGNTIYF.

In this sample, this clone turned up a few times. The chain has TRBV11-2 and TRBJ1-1; D is possibly TRBD1 (5 bases). V was clipped by 1 base and J by 0 bases, with 9 bases between them. Germline V gives CDR1 SGHAT, CDR2 FQNNGV. The CDR3 runs 15 residues. This chain's CDR3 is CASSLGAGLNTEAFF. The CDR3, as DNA: TGTGCCAGCAGCTTAGGAGCAGGGTTGAACACTGAAGCTTTCTTT.

This clone showed up just once. This rearrangement joins TRBV5-1 to TRBJ1-4; D is perhaps TRBD1 (5 bases). In germline, CDR1 is SGHRS, CDR2 YFSETQ. CDR3 length: 15 residues. V lost 4 bases, J lost 8 bases, and 18 bases lay in between. The CDR3 spells CASSAAGIVREKLFF. The CDR3 bases are TGCGCCAGCAGCGCAGCAGGGATCGTTCGGGAAAAACTGTTTTTT.

This clone was picked up a small number of times. The rearrangement links TRBV5-1 to TRBJ1-3; the match to TRBD1 covers 8 bases. Germline V CDR1 and CDR2: SGHRS, YFSETQ. Trimming removed 4 bases from V and 3 bases from J; junction bases left unmatched: 6. The CDR3 is 15 amino acids. The CDR3 sequence: CASSPTTGGGNTIYF. The CDR3 DNA sequence: TGCGCCAGCAGCCCAACTACAGGGGGTGGAAACACCATATATTTT.

The CDR3 DNA reads TGCAGCGTGGTCGGTTTAGGGAGAGCCTACGAGCAGTACTTC. It is translated as CSVVGLGRAYEQYF. This chain joins TRBV29-1 and TRBJ2-7, with D tentatively TRBD2 (5 bases). Germline V lookup: CDR1 SQVTM, CDR2 ANQGSEA. The V end lost 6 bases, the J end lost 2 bases, and 17 bases lay between the germline ends. The CDR3 has 14 residues.

The chain links TRBV28 to TRBJ2-1; 14 positions match TRBD2. Germline CDR1 reads MDHEN; CDR2 reads SYDVKM. J lost 4 bases, V lost 8 bases, and 10 bases had no gene match. CDR3 length: 17 amino acids. The CDR3 loop reads CASAGLAGGQPYNEQFF. Written as DNA, the CDR3 is TGTGCCAGCGCTGGACTAGCGGGGGGCCAACCTTACAATGAGCAGTTCTTC.

The J gene is TRBJ1-3, the V gene TRBV29-1, with 8 nucleotides matching TRBD1. V shed 6 bases, J shed 0 bases, and the junction held 4 bases outside the gene matches. The length of the CDR3 is 14 residues. Germline CDR1 SQVTM, CDR2 ANQGSEA. The CDR3 sequence: CSVGGQASGNTIYF. The CDR3 coding sequence is TGCAGCGTGGGGGGACAGGCCTCTGGAAACACCATATATTTT.

The rearrangement uses TRBV4-2 and TRBJ2-3; 7 bases fit TRBD2. This CDR3 is 18 amino acids long. J gave up 5 bases and V 0 bases, and 14 bases lay outside the gene matches. Germline CDR1 reads LGHNA; CDR2 reads YNFKEQ. DNA for the CDR3: TGTGCCAGCAGCCAAGATGACTGGTGGGAGGGGCGCGAAGATACGCAGTATTTT. It specifies CASSQDDWWEGREDTQYF.